These 23 T cell receptor beta chains originate from one sample sequenced in a study of radiotherapy plus CTLA-4 blockade in lung cancer. TCRdb's table, derived via immunoSEQ multiplex PCR, lists solely in-frame clones and lacks some. The sample records fewer than 100,000 clones, around 76% being singletons. The sample here was peripheral blood, taken from a patient treated with radiotherapy plus ipilimumab. The source is a human donor with non-small cell lung cancer whose response to radiotherapy plus ipilimumab could not be evaluated. Some clones in this sample may be carry-over from other donors' samples.

The chain combines TRBV2 with TRBJ2-1, with 10 bases that match TRBD1. Germline loops: CDR1 SNHLY, CDR2 FYNNEI. This CDR3 has 15 residues. J was trimmed by 7 bases and V by 6 bases; bases with no gene match: 9. CDR3 sequence (DNA): TGTGCCAGCAGGCTTGACAGGGGGCGGACGAATGAGCAGTTCTTC. As protein: CASRLDRGRTNEQFF.

The rearrangement uses TRBV28 and TRBJ2-1; D may be TRBD1 (5 bases). The CDR3 covers 14 residues. The germline V gene encodes CDR1 MDHEN and CDR2 SYDVKM. V lost 8 bases, J lost 1 base, and 12 bases lay in between. The CDR3 protein is CASVLQGSYNEQFF. The CDR3, as DNA: TGTGCCAGCGTGCTGCAGGGATCCTACAATGAGCAGTTCTTC.

This clone has more than one count but fewer than ten. The J gene is TRBJ1-2, the V gene TRBV28, with D possibly being TRBD1 (5 bases). Germline V gene lookup returns CDR1 MDHEN and CDR2 SYDVKM. V lost 10 bases and J lost 8, with 14 bases in between. The CDR3 is 11 amino acids. The CDR3 coding sequence is TGTGCCACCCCCAGGGATGGGGGCTACACCTTC. Translation: CATPRDGGYTF.

The chain uses TRBV18 and TRBJ2-5, with a tentative D call TRBD2 (6 bases). Germline CDR1 and CDR2: KGHSH and LQKENI. Between the trimmed V and J ends, which lost 1 base and 4 bases, there was a span of 7 bases. The CDR3 is made up of 13 amino acids. CDR3 DNA sequence: TGTGCCAGCTCACCACGGGGGGTAGAGACCCAGTACTTC. It specifies CASSPRGVETQYF.

The chain recombines TRBV7-9 with TRBJ1-3; weak D call: TRBD1 (6 bases). This CDR3 region has 16 residues. CDR1 is SEHNR and CDR2 is FQNEAQ in the germline V gene (reference sequence). Between the trimmed V and J ends, which lost 5 bases and 0 bases, there was a span of 14 bases. CDR3 DNA: TGTGCCAGCAGCCACAAGACAGGATTCTCTGGAAACACCATATATTTT. Translating it yields CASSHKTGFSGNTIYF. Full variable domain (missing parts from reference TRBV7-9 and TRBJ1-3): DTGVSQNPRHKITKRGQNVTFRCDPISEHNRLYWYRQTLGQGPEFLTYFQNEAQLEKSRLLSDRFSAERPKGSFSTLEIQRTEQGDSAMYLCASSHKTGFSGNTIYFGEGSWLTVV.

The chain uses TRBV10-1 and TRBJ2-7, with D uncertain. The CDR3 totals 14 residues. The V gene lost 3 bases and the J gene lost 4 bases, with 13 bases spanning the gap. From germline, CDR1 is WNHNN and CDR2 SYGVQD (reference sequence). Here the CDR3 DNA reads TGCGCCAGCAGTGAAGCTGACAAGCCTTACGAGCAGTACTTC. This gives the protein CASSEADKPYEQYF.

J is TRBJ2-1 and V is TRBV7-2; 7 nucleotides agree with TRBD2. The germline V gene has CDR1 SGHTA and CDR2 FQGNSA. V shed 5 bases, J shed 7 bases, and the junction held 8 bases outside the gene matches. This CDR3 spans 14 amino acids. The CDR3 DNA sequence: TGTGCCAGCAGCGTTCGGCGGGGGAGTAATGAGCAGTTCTTC. Translated, it gives CASSVRRGSNEQFF.

This chain connects TRBV7-2 to TRBJ1-1, with 8 positions matching TRBD1. The CDR3 totals 15 residues. Germline assignment: CDR1 SGHTA and CDR2 FQGNSA. The J segment lost 1 base and the V segment lost 4 bases, leaving 5 bases of the junction unmatched. The CDR3 region has the DNA TGTGCCAGCAGCTCTCAGGGGGCGGGGAACACTGAAGCTTTCTTT. Protein: CASSSQGAGNTEAFF.

CDR3 DNA sequence: TGTGCCAGCAGAAGGACCCAACGGACTCGTTATTCACCCCTCCACTTT. The encoded protein is CASRRTQRTRYSPLHF. The chain couples TRBV27 to TRBJ1-6; no definite D call. The CDR3 covers 16 residues. Deletions cut 6 bases from V and 8 bases from J, with 20 bases between. Germline assignment: CDR1 MNHEY and CDR2 SMNVEV (reference sequence).

This chain joins TRBV19 and TRBJ2-5, with a possible D match to TRBD1 (5 bases). The CDR3 is 18 residues long. Germline CDR1 and CDR2: LNHDA and SQIVND (reference sequence). The V and J ends lost 6 bases and 0 bases respectively, with 23 bases between them. The CDR3 DNA follows: TGTGCCAGTAGCAACCACATCGAGGCAGGACATTACCAAGAGACCCAGTACTTC. The encoded protein is CASSNHIEAGHYQETQYF.

V gene TRBV9 combines with J gene TRBJ2-2, with D uncertain. This CDR3 comprises 14 residues. CDR1 SGDLS and CDR2 YYNGEE come from the germline V gene. The V end lost 0 bases, the J end lost 4 bases, and 7 bases lay between the germline ends. The CDR3 reads CASSVATGTGELFF. CDR3 bases: TGTGCCAGCAGCGTAGCCACGGGCACCGGGGAGCTGTTTTTT.

The chain recombines TRBV9 with TRBJ2-1; D remains unclear. Trimming cost V 3 bases and J 3 bases, with 4 bases left between them. This CDR3 contains 12 residues. Germline CDR1 reads SGDLS; CDR2 reads YYNGEE. CDR3 sequence reads: CASSARYNEQFF. CDR3 nucleotides: TGTGCCAGCAGCGCCCGCTACAATGAGCAGTTCTTC.

This rearrangement joins TRBV10-3 to TRBJ2-2; D is ambiguous. The CDR3 loop spans 13 amino acids. In germline, CDR1 is ENHRY, CDR2 SYGVKD. V shed 3 bases and J shed 6 bases, with 8 bases lying between them. CDR3 amino acids: CAISELLPGELFF. CDR3 sequence (DNA): TGTGCCATCAGTGAACTCCTGCCCGGGGAGCTGTTTTTT.

The V and J genes are TRBV5-4 and TRBJ1-5, with 8 bases lining up with TRBD1. Germline CDR1 is SGHNT and CDR2 is YYREEE (reference sequence). Germline trimming cut 7 bases from V and 4 bases from J; bases unmatched to any gene: 10. There are 15 residues in the CDR3. CDR3 in DNA: TGTGCCAGCCCACCCTCGGACAGGGAAAATCAGCCCCAGCATTTT. Translating it yields CASPPSDRENQPQHF.

The CDR3 DNA reads as TGTGCCAGCAGCCTTGCGGGCCTTTCCGGGCAGTATTTT. Translation: CASSLAGLSGQYF. This chain uses TRBV11-3 with TRBJ2-3; possible D gene TRBD2, 5 bases. The CDR3 is 13 residues long. Germline V gene lookup returns CDR1 SGHNT and CDR2 YENEEA. V was cut by 5 bases and J by 11 bases, with 17 bases left in between.

This clone was detected only once. The V gene is TRBV30, the J gene TRBJ2-7; the D gene is possibly TRBD1 (6 bases). CDR1 is GTSNPN, CDR2 SVGIG, per germline (reference sequence). V lost 3 bases and J 6 bases, leaving 18 bases between the germline ends. The CDR3 runs 14 residues. The chain's CDR3 is CAWRKQGSFPEQYF. The CDR3 DNA sequence: TGTGCCTGGAGAAAACAGGGATCCTTCCCCGAGCAGTACTTC.

This chain uses TRBV4-1 with TRBJ2-5, with 9 bases fitting TRBD2. J gave up 2 bases and V 1 base, and 2 bases lay outside the gene matches. CDR1 and CDR2 from the germline V gene are MGHRA and YSYEKL. This CDR3 comprises 15 residues. The CDR3 DNA is TGCGCCAGCAGCCAAGGACTAGCGGATCAAGAGACCCAGTACTTC. This gives the protein CASSQGLADQETQYF.

The genes are TRBV2 and TRBJ1-1; TRBD1 matches 10 bases. J was trimmed by 4 bases and V by 8 bases; bases with no gene match: 10. The CDR3 runs 15 residues. Germline V gene sequence: CDR1 SNHLY, CDR2 FYNNEI. The CDR3 region is CASSRTGQGSTEAFF. The CDR3 nucleotides are TGTGCCAGCTCCCGAACGGGACAGGGGAGCACTGAAGCTTTCTTT.

This clone was counted a single time. The chain links TRBV28 to TRBJ1-5, with 8 positions matching TRBD1. The CDR3 is 15 amino acids. Trimming removed 5 bases from V and 2 bases from J; junction bases left unmatched: 5. CDR1 and CDR2 from the germline V gene are MDHEN and SYDVKM. This CDR3 is CASSGDRPGNQPQHF. The CDR3 DNA reads TGTGCCAGCAGTGGGGACAGGCCTGGCAATCAGCCCCAGCATTTT. Filled out from reference TRBV28 and TRBJ1-5, the complete variable domain reads DVKVTQSSRYLVKRTGEKVFLECVQDMDHENMFWYRQDPGLGLRLIYFSYDVKMKEKGDIPEGYSVSREKKERFSLILESASTNQTSMYLCASSGDRPGNQPQHFGDGTRLSIL.

This clone occurred once. The chain couples TRBV5-4 to TRBJ2-3; 11 nucleotides match TRBD2. The length of the CDR3 is 16 residues. The germline V gene has CDR1 SGHNT and CDR2 YYREEE (reference sequence). The junction had 6 bases not matched to a gene; V was cut back by 2 bases and J by 4 bases. The CDR3 protein is CASSFGSGGVADTQYF. The CDR3 DNA reads as TGTGCCAGCAGCTTTGGTAGCGGGGGGGTTGCAGATACGCAGTATTTT.

The chain recombines TRBV5-1 with TRBJ1-2; 7 bases align to TRBD1. Germline CDR1 SGHRS, CDR2 YFSETQ. The trim removed 7 bases at V and 5 bases at J, leaving 5 bases unmatched. The CDR3 is 12 amino acids. The CDR3 loop reads CASGGQHYGYTF. In DNA form, the CDR3 reads TGCGCCAGCGGGGGACAGCATTATGGCTACACCTTC.

The chain has TRBV5-4 and TRBJ2-2, with a possible D match to TRBD2 (5 bases). Trimming left V 4 bases short and J 3 bases short, with 16 bases between. Germline V gene sequence: CDR1 SGHNT, CDR2 YYREEE (reference sequence). There are 16 residues in the CDR3. CDR3 nucleotide sequence: TGTGCCAGCAGCCCAACCGGGCCAGCGGACACCGGGGAGCTGTTTTTT. Translating gives CASSPTGPADTGELFF. Full variable domain (remainder filled in from reference TRBV5-4 and TRBJ2-2): ETGVTQSPTHLIKTRGQQVTLRCSSQSGHNTVSWYQQALGQGPQFIFQYYREEENGRGNFPPRFSGLQFPNYSSELNVNALELDDSALYLCASSPTGPADTGELFFGEGSRLTVL.

The chain joins TRBV4-1 to TRBJ2-2, with D tentatively TRBD2 (7 bases). V lost 6 bases to trimming and J lost 6 bases, with 17 bases between them. This CDR3 is 15 amino acids long. Germline CDR1 and CDR2: MGHRA and YSYEKL. CDR3 amino acids: CASRGGQGKAGELFF. The CDR3 region has the DNA TGCGCCAGCAGGGGGGGGCAGGGAAAGGCCGGGGAGCTGTTTTTT.